This entry lists 18 T cell receptor beta chains sequenced from one sample in a study of Graves' ophthalmopathy and Graves' hyperthyroidism. As the template, RNA transcripts were used to amplify TCR beta CDR3 regions. Second-round multiplex PCR followed a first-round RT-PCR using HTBI primers. MiXCR, applied by TCRdb to the multiplex PCR reads, yields one record per CDR3 protein. The sample contains about 740,000 distinct CDR3 sequences, roughly 40% of which appear only once. The sequenced sample was peripheral blood. These receptors originate from an adult man with Graves' ophthalmopathy.

The V call is TRBV2, the J call TRBJ1-2; 7 positions match TRBD1. Germline CDR1 SNHLY, CDR2 FYNNEI. The CDR3 runs 11 residues. J gave up 8 bases and V 7 bases, and 4 bases lay outside the gene matches. CDR3: CASMAGGGYTF. CDR3 nucleotides: TGTGCCAGCATGGCAGGGGGGGGCTACACCTTC.

The table lists this clonotype with a count of one. The chain links TRBV25-1 to TRBJ2-2, with TRBD1 as a possible D gene (6 bases). Germline CDR1 is MGHDK and CDR2 is SYGVNS. CDR3 length: 16 residues. The germline V and J ends were trimmed by 5 bases and 2 bases, with 15 bases remaining between them. In DNA form, the CDR3 reads TGTGCCAGCAGTTTAAGACAGGTGATAAACACCGGGGAGCTGTTTTTT. It specifies CASSLRQVINTGELFF.

In this sample, this clonotype turned up many times. The rearrangement links TRBV2 to TRBJ1-2, with no clear D. Trimming pared 8 bases from V and 2 bases from J, leaving 12 bases between. This CDR3 has 13 residues. Germline V gene lookup returns CDR1 SNHLY and CDR2 FYNNEI. CDR3 bases: TGTGCCAGCCTCATGGGCAGGAACTATGGCTACACCTTC. Translation: CASLMGRNYGYTF. Based on the CDR3 plus reference TRBV2 and TRBJ1-2, the full variable domain is EPEVTQTPSHQVTQMGQEVILRCVPISNHLYFYWYRQILGQKVEFLVSFYNNEISEKSEIFDDQFSVERPDGSNFTLKIRSTKLEDSAMYFCASLMGRNYGYTFGSGTRLTVV.

In its sample, this clonotype was seen a few times. V and J are TRBV2 and TRBJ2-7; 9 bases fit TRBD1. The trim removed 2 bases at V and 7 bases at J, leaving 6 bases unmatched. Germline V CDR1 and CDR2: SNHLY, FYNNEI. This CDR3 region has 14 residues. CDR3 DNA: TGTGCCAGCAGTGAAAGGACAGGGGTTGGTGAGCAGTACTTC. It encodes CASSERTGVGEQYF.

J is TRBJ2-7 and V is TRBV20-1, with 9 bases that match TRBD2. The germline gives CDR1 DFQATT, CDR2 SNEGSKA (reference sequence). This CDR3 comprises 13 residues. V trimming: 0 bases; J trimming: 5 bases; junction bases outside the gene matches: 2. This chain's CDR3 is CSAREVAGDEQYF. CDR3 nucleotide sequence: TGCAGTGCTAGAGAGGTAGCGGGAGACGAGCAGTACTTC.

The chain couples TRBV10-3 to TRBJ2-1, with no clear D. CDR1 is ENHRY and CDR2 is SYGVKD in the germline V gene. This CDR3 has 14 residues. V lost 4 bases, J lost 5 bases, and 12 bases lay in between. The CDR3: CAISGLVYDNEQFF. The CDR3 region has the DNA TGTGCCATCAGTGGTCTCGTTTACGACAATGAGCAGTTCTTC.

The rearrangement uses TRBV7-9 and TRBJ1-1; D gene uncertain. Germline V gives CDR1 SEHNR, CDR2 FQNEAQ (reference sequence). The CDR3 spans 13 residues. V was clipped by 3 bases and J by 6 bases, with 11 bases between them. CDR3 loop: CASSLGAGAEAFF. CDR3 bases: TGTGCCAGCAGCTTGGGTGCCGGGGCTGAAGCTTTCTTT.

This clonotype was counted many times. The chain joins TRBV7-8 to TRBJ2-7, with TRBD2 matching over 8 bases. CDR1 is SGHVS and CDR2 is FQNEAQ in the germline V gene. There are 14 residues in the CDR3. V lost 3 bases, J lost 5 bases, and 6 bases stayed unmatched. CDR3 DNA: TGTGCCAGCAGCTTGAGGCTAGCGGGTCACGAGCAGTACTTC. This sequence encodes CASSLRLAGHEQYF.

This clonotype was seen ten or more times. The rearrangement links TRBV25-1 to TRBJ1-4; 9 nucleotides match TRBD1. V shed 7 bases and J 7 bases; nucleotides not matched to a gene: 4. The CDR3 is 13 residues long. Germline CDR1 reads MGHDK; CDR2 reads SYGVNS. CDR3: CASMDRGTEKLFF. The CDR3 DNA reads TGTGCCAGCATGGACAGGGGAACTGAAAAACTGTTTTTT.

This clonotype was counted ten times or more. This may be a read error, as it is one base from a much larger clone. V and J are TRBV2 and TRBJ1-4; maybe TRBD1 (6 bases). V gave up 4 bases and J gave up 4 bases, with 10 bases separating them. Germline loops: CDR1 SNHLY, CDR2 FYNNEI. The CDR3 is 14 residues long. The CDR3 spells CASSVQGLNEKLFF. The CDR3 nucleotides are TGTGCCAGCAGTGTCCAGGGGCTTAATGAAAAACTGTTTTTT. The variable domain in full, completed from reference TRBV2 and TRBJ1-4, reads EPEVTQTPSHQVTQMGQEVILRCVPISNHLYFYWYRQILGQKVEFLVSFYNNEISEKSEIFDDQFSVERPDGSNFTLKIRSTKLEDSAMYFCASSVQGLNEKLFFGSGTQLSVL.

The chain joins TRBV14 to TRBJ1-2, with D maybe TRBD1 (5 bases). Trimming stripped 1 base from V and 8 bases from J, with 11 bases between. Germline assignment: CDR1 SGHDN and CDR2 FVKESK. The CDR3 is 13 amino acids. CDR3 nucleotide sequence: TGTGCCAGCAGCCAAGCCTACAGGAACGGCTACACCTTC. Protein: CASSQAYRNGYTF. The full variable domain, with the rest looked up from reference TRBV14 and TRBJ1-2, is EAGVTQFPSHSVIEKGQTVTLRCDPISGHDNLYWYRRVMGKEIKFLLHFVKESKQDESGMPNNRFLAERTGGTYSTLKVQPAELEDSGVYFCASSQAYRNGYTFGSGTRLTVV.

This clonotype was seen ten or more times. V and J are TRBV14 and TRBJ1-4; a weak D match, TRBD1 (5 bases). Germline V lookup: CDR1 SGHDN, CDR2 FVKESK. The CDR3 has 15 residues. Trimming removed 1 base from V and 4 bases from J, with 10 bases in between. Here the CDR3 DNA reads TGTGCCAGCAGCCAAGTGGGGGGACTTAATGAAAAACTGTTTTTT. It codes for CASSQVGGLNEKLFF.

At least ten counts were recorded for this clonotype. The J gene is TRBJ2-5, the V gene TRBV7-2, with D possibly TRBD1 on 5 matching bases. The germline V and J ends were trimmed by 5 bases and 4 bases, with 20 bases remaining between them. Germline assignment: CDR1 SGHTA and CDR2 FQGNSA. The CDR3 is 16 residues long. The CDR3 nucleotides are TGTGCCAGCAGCCCATCGACAGCAATCGCCCCAGAGACCCAGTACTTC. It codes for CASSPSTAIAPETQYF.

This clonotype came up many times. V and J are TRBV9 and TRBJ1-3; TRBD1 is a possible D gene (6 bases). With 4 bases removed from V and 2 bases from J, the gap between germline ends came to 13 bases. Germline V gene lookup returns CDR1 SGDLS and CDR2 YYNGEE. CDR3 length equals 15 residues. DNA of the CDR3: TGTGCCAGCAGCATTGGACAGACTCCTGGAAACACCATATATTTT. Protein product: CASSIGQTPGNTIYF.

The chain links TRBV6-1 to TRBJ2-5; D may be TRBD1 or TRBD2 (5 bases each). The V end was cut by 6 bases, the J end by 7 bases, with 15 bases between. CDR1 and CDR2 (germline): MNHNS, SASEGT. This CDR3 contains 13 residues. CDR3 loop: CASRAGPRVTQYF. The CDR3 DNA is TGTGCCAGCAGGGCGGGCCCCAGGGTGACCCAGTACTTC.

The chain employs TRBV25-1 and TRBJ2-5, with D possibly matching TRBD1 (5 bases). Trimming removed 6 bases at V and 7 bases at J, with 15 bases between. The CDR3 consists of 13 residues. Per the germline V gene, CDR1 is MGHDK and CDR2 is SYGVNS. The CDR3 DNA follows: TGTGCCAGCAGATCGCAGGGTCCAAGGACCCAGTACTTC. Translated: CASRSQGPRTQYF.

Only a few counts were recorded for this clonotype. The rearrangement joins TRBV2 to TRBJ2-6, with D uncertain. Between the trimmed V and J ends, which lost 2 bases and 0 bases, there was a span of 5 bases. CDR3 length equals 15 residues. Germline CDR1 is SNHLY and CDR2 is FYNNEI. The CDR3 bases are TGTGCCAGCAGTGAATGGGACTCTGGGGCCAACGTCCTGACTTTC. It codes for CASSEWDSGANVLTF.

This clonotype was counted between two and nine times. The V and J genes are TRBV20-1 and TRBJ2-7; D tentatively fits TRBD1 or TRBD2 (5 bases each). CDR1 is DFQATT and CDR2 is SNEGSKA in the germline V gene (reference sequence). The length of the CDR3 is 18 residues. The ends were cut back, 0 bases at V and 4 bases at J, with 25 bases in the middle. The CDR3 DNA follows: TGCAGTGCTAGAGATAGCACTGGGGGTGGACGGGCCGCTTACGAGCAGTACTTC. Its translation is CSARDSTGGGRAAYEQYF.